The present TCR beta chain was sequenced within a study of T cells after yellow fever vaccination. TCRdb independently ran MiXCR on the 5' RACE reads; one entry per CDR3 protein. The table has some 150,000 distinct CDR3 sequences, 6.6% seen once. CDR1 is SGDLS and CDR2 is YYNGEE in the germline V gene. The junction had 13 bases not matched to a gene; V was cut back by 3 bases and J by 0 bases. This CDR3 contains 19 residues. This clonotype showed up many times. Its antigen is unidentified. Study-level points and caveats: Repertoires obtained by FACS sorting could include abundant clonotypes that entered as contaminants from the bulk population. A small proportion of clonotypes was detected in both the CD4 and CD8 compartments.

This sequence joins TRBV9 and TRBJ2-3; 10 bases map to TRBD1. This clonotype was sampled from a man aged 30 to 39 who received the YFV17D yellow fever vaccine. The material was CD4+ T cells sorted from PBMCs, obtained 10 days after the yellow fever booster vaccination. The CDR3 sequence is CASSDRPGQGRTSTDTQYF. CDR3 nucleotides: TGTGCCAGCAGCGATCGACCGGGACAGGGGCGAACTAGCACAGATACGCAGTATTTT.